The present T cell receptor beta chain was sequenced within a study of metastatic and nonmetastatic thyroid tumors. Study context: Blood and tumor or nodule tissue repertoires from malignant and benign thyroid patients were compared.

MiXCR re-clonotyped the PCR reads for TCRdb. The data hold about 20,000 clones, with approximately 29% observed a single time. This clone occurred many times. Antigen: not known. The germline V and J ends were trimmed by 0 bases and 8 bases, with 12 bases remaining between them. The CDR3 consists of 15 residues. Per the germline V gene, CDR1 is SGHNT and CDR2 is YYREEE (reference sequence). General observations from the study: Relative to benign nodules, malignant thyroid tumors were reportedly characterized by significantly elevated TCR beta diversity in blood and tumor.

Patients underwent thyroid surgery, and none had received any treatment before it. The TCR was taken from a female donor with papillary thyroid cancer or a benign thyroid nodule (not recorded which). Some clones in this sample may be carry-over from other donors' samples. The specimen was blood. The chain uses TRBV5-4 and TRBJ1-6; D unresolved. CDR3 protein: CASSLAFGRDSPLHF. The CDR3 DNA is TGTGCCAGCAGCTTGGCCTTCGGGAGGGATTCACCCCTCCACTTT.